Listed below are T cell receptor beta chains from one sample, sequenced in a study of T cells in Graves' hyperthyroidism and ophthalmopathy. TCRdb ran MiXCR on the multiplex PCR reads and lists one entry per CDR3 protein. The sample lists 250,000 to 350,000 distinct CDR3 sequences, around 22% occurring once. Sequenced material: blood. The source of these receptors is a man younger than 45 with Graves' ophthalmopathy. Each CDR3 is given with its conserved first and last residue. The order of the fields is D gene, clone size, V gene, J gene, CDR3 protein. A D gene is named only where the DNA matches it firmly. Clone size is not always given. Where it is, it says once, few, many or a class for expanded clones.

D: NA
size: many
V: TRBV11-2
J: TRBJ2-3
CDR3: CASSLEGRVVVAQYF

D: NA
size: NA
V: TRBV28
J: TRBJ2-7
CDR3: CASSGTLTYEQYF

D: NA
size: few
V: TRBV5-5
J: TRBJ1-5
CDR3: CASGRGGGRGNQPQHF

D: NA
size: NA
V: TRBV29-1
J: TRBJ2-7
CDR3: CSVITGTYEQYF

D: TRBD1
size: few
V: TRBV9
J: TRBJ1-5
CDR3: CASSVGTGGYQPQHF

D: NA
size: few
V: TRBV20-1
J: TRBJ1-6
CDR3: CSAGMSSYNSPLHF

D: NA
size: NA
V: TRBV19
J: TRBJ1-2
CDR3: CASSELPVTGYGYTF

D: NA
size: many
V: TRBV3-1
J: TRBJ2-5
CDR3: CASSNRGTQETQYF

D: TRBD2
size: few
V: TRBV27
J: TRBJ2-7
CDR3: CASSLGGRAHYEQYF

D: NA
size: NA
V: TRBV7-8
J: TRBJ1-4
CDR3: CASSPAAAATNEKLFF

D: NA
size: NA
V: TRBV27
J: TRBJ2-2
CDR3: CASRGWTGELFF

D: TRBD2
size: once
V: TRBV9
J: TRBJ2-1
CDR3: CASSAREVDYNEQFF

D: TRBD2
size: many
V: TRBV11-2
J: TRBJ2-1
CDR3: CASSPSGVSYNEQFF

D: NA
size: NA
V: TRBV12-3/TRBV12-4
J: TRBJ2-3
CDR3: CASSFFADTQYF

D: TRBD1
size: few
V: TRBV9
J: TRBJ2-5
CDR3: CASSVQGDKTQYF

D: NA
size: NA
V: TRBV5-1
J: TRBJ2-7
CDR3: CASSLALMRVEQYF

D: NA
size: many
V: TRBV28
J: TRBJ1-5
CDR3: CASSLGGLSNQPQHF